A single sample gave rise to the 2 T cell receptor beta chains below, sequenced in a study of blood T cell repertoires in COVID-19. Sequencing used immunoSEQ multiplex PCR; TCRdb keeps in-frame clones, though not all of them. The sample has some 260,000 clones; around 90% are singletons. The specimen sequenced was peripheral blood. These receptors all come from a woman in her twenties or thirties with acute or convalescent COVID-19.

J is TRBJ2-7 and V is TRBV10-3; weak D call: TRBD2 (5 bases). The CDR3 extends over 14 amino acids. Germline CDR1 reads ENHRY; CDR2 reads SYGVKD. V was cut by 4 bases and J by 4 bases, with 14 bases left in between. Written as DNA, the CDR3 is TGTGCCATCAGTGGGGTGGACGGGGATTACGAGCAGTACTTC. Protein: CAISGVDGDYEQYF.

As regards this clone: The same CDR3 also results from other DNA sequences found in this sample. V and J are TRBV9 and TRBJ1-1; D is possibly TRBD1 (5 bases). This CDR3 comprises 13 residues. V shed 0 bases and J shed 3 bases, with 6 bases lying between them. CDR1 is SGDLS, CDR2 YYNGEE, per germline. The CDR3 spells CASSVGGDTEAFF. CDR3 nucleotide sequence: TGTGCCAGCAGCGTAGGGGGGGACACTGAAGCTTTCTTT.